This T cell receptor beta chain came from a study of response to subunit inactivated influenza vaccine. This CDR3 is 17 amino acids long. V was pared by 6 bases and J by 2 bases, with 15 bases of the junction left unmatched. Looked up from germline, CDR1 is MNHNS and CDR2 is SASEGT. One entry per CDR3 protein, called by TCRdb with MiXCR from the RT-PCR reads. The table shows roughly 160,000 distinct CDR3 sequences, with approximately 11% occurring only once. About this clonotype itself: Its cognate antigen is unknown.

Findings and caveats of the study: Few additional T cells are recruited per seasonal influenza vaccination, authors suggested.

The starting material was CD8+ T cells sorted from PBMCs, obtained roughly 24 months after vaccination. The receptor was derived from a man between 50 and 69 years old who received an inactivated influenza vaccine. The V gene is TRBV6-1, the J gene TRBJ2-7; 8 nucleotides match TRBD1. The CDR3 nucleotides read TGTGCCAGCAGCCTTTCTGCTCAGGGGGCTAGTGCCTACGAGCAGTACTTC. Translated: CASSLSAQGASAYEQYF.